These T cell receptor beta chains were read from a single sample in a study of early T cells in non-severe SARS-CoV-2 infection. TCRdb re-derived calls from the 5' RACE reads in MiXCR, one entry per CDR3 protein. In the table there are more than 65,000 distinct CDR3 sequences, roughly 4.5% of which are singletons. Sequencing used whole blood, obtained at baseline. Receptors were obtained from an adult who was a healthcare worker with PCR-confirmed SARS-CoV-2 infection or an uninfected control (not recorded which). The donor label of this sample is uncertain. CDR3s include the opening cysteine and the closing phenylalanine or tryptophan. A D gene is named only where the DNA matches it firmly. Rows give clone size only sometimes, using once, few, many, or a class for an expanded clone.

.	TRBJ2-1	many	TRBV6-5	TGTGCCAGCAGTTACTCTCTGAAGGGTGAGCAGTTCTTC	CASSYSLKGEQFF
.	TRBJ1-1	few	TRBV18	TGTGCCAGCTCACGAAGGCCCACAGGGCTGAACACTGAAGCTTTCTTT	CASSRRPTGLNTEAFF
.	TRBJ1-5	.	TRBV7-2	TGTGCCAGCAGGTTAGGGGCACAGGTAACGAATCAGCCCCAGCATTTT	CASRLGAQVTNQPQHF
.	TRBJ1-3	few	TRBV9	TGTGCCAGCAGCGCAACAGGGTCGAGTAAGAACACCATATATTTT	CASSATGSSKNTIYF
.	TRBJ2-2	many	TRBV6-2/TRBV6-3	TGTGCCAGCAGTTACTTTCGGGGAACCGGGGAGCTGTTTTTT	CASSYFRGTGELFF
.	TRBJ1-1	few	TRBV5-1	TGCGCCAGCAGCTTGGGTTCGGCGGATACGAACACTGAAGCTTTCTTT	CASSLGSADTNTEAFF
.	TRBJ2-7	many	TRBV6-1	TGTGCCAGCATCCCAGAGGTGCGGGGTACCGAGCAGTACTTC	CASIPEVRGTEQYF
.	TRBJ2-3	few	TRBV5-4	TGTGCCAGCAGCGCGGTGGGGGCAACAGATACGCAGTATTTT	CASSAVGATDTQYF
TRBD1	TRBJ1-1	few	TRBV12-3/TRBV12-4	TGTGCCAGCAGTGCTGACAGGGACACTGAAGCTTTCTTT	CASSADRDTEAFF
.	TRBJ1-1	many	TRBV20-1	TGCAGTGCTCCCATGAACACTGAAGCTTTCTTT	CSAPMNTEAFF
.	TRBJ2-3	few	TRBV5-5	TGTGCCAGCAGCCTGGGACGGCCGACGCAGTATTTT	CASSLGRPTQYF
TRBD1	TRBJ2-7	many	TRBV27	TGTGCCAGCAGTCCCCGGGACAGCGTTTCCTACGAGCAGTACTTC	CASSPRDSVSYEQYF
.	TRBJ1-5	many	TRBV6-5	TGTGCCAGAGTTACCTCCCCCTTTGGTCAGCCCCAGCATTTT	CARVTSPFGQPQHF
TRBD1	TRBJ2-7	many	TRBV10-3	TGTGCCATCAGTCAAGTAGGACAGGGGGACTACGAGCAGTACTTC	CAISQVGQGDYEQYF
.	TRBJ1-1	.	TRBV18	TGTGCCAGCTCACCCCCCCAGGTCCCCCCTGAAGCTTTCTTT	CASSPPQVPPEAFF
.	TRBJ2-2	many	TRBV4-2	TGTGCCAGCAGCCAAGTCGCGGGGACGCTCACCGGGGAGCTGTTTTTT	CASSQVAGTLTGELFF
TRBD2	TRBJ2-3	few	TRBV6-6	TGTGCCAGCAGCCCCCGGACTAGCGGGGACACAGATACGCAGTATTTT	CASSPRTSGDTDTQYF
TRBD1	TRBJ1-4	many	TRBV6-5	TGTGCCAGCAGTCCGCCCAGGGGGCGAGCTAATGAAAAACTGTTTTTT	CASSPPRGRANEKLFF
.	TRBJ2-7	few	TRBV6-5	TGTGCCAGCAGTTACCGACATACCTACGAGCAGTACTTC	CASSYRHTYEQYF
.	TRBJ2-2	many	TRBV14	TGTGCCAGCAGCGTGGCGATCACCGGGGAGCTGTTTTTT	CASSVAITGELFF
TRBD1	TRBJ1-2	.	TRBV7-3	TGTGCCAGCAGCTTAAGAGGAGAGATTGGGGGGACAGGGATGAACTATGGCTACACCTTC	CASSLRGEIGGTGMNYGYTF
TRBD1	TRBJ1-1	.	TRBV7-2	TGTGCCAGCAGCAGTCGACAGGGGGCGGGGACTGAAGCTTTCTTT	CASSSRQGAGTEAFF
TRBD1	TRBJ1-1	few	TRBV19	TGTGCCAGTAGTATAGCTCCCACAGGGGGCACTGAAGCTTTCTTT	CASSIAPTGGTEAFF
.	TRBJ1-1	many	TRBV7-6	TGTGCCAGCAGCTGGGACAAGGAGAACACTGAAGCTTTCTTT	CASSWDKENTEAFF
.	TRBJ1-3	many	TRBV7-6	TGTGCCAGCAGCTCCATGGACAGCTACTCTGGAAACACCATATATTTT	CASSSMDSYSGNTIYF
TRBD1	TRBJ2-2	.	TRBV6-2/TRBV6-3	TGTGCCAGCAGTGGTGGGACAGCGAACACCGGGGAGCTGTTTTTT	CASSGGTANTGELFF
.	TRBJ1-4	.	TRBV7-8	TGTGCCAGCAGTGGGAGGACAGCGGAAAAACTGTTTTTT	CASSGRTAEKLFF
.	TRBJ1-2	many	TRBV7-2	TGTGCCAGCAGGGAATCGGGCAGGAACTATGGCTACACCTTC	CASRESGRNYGYTF
TRBD1	TRBJ2-7	many	TRBV11-1	TGTGCCAGCAGCCTAAGACAGGGGAGTCCCTACGAGCAGTACTTC	CASSLRQGSPYEQYF
.	TRBJ1-5	many	TRBV5-5	TGTGCCAGCAGCTACCAGGATTATAGCAATCAGCCCCAGCATTTT	CASSYQDYSNQPQHF
TRBD1	TRBJ1-1	many	TRBV14	TGTGCCAGCAGCCAATCCAACAGGGGCACTGAAGCTTTCTTT	CASSQSNRGTEAFF
TRBD1	TRBJ1-6	many	TRBV27	TGTGCCAGCAGTTTTAGACAGGGCTATAATTCACCCCTCCACTTT	CASSFRQGYNSPLHF
.	TRBJ2-7	many	TRBV12-3/TRBV12-4	TGTGCCAGCAGTTTAGAACTAGCTGGGTACGAGCAGTACTTC	CASSLELAGYEQYF
TRBD2	TRBJ2-1	many	TRBV4-2	TGTGCCAGCAGCCGAAGCGGGGGGGCGGGCAATGAGCAGTTCTTC	CASSRSGGAGNEQFF
.	TRBJ1-6	many	TRBV6-6	TGTGCCAGCAGTCCTGGACACAGTCAAGGTTCACCCCTCCACTTT	CASSPGHSQGSPLHF
.	TRBJ2-1	many	TRBV30	TGTGCCCAGGAGGGGCGACACAATGAGCAGTTCTTC	CAQEGRHNEQFF
.	TRBJ1-1	many	TRBV12-3/TRBV12-4	TGTGCCAGCAGTCCGGGACCTAACACTGAAGCTTTCTTT	CASSPGPNTEAFF
.	TRBJ1-2	.	TRBV29-1	TGCAGCGTCCCCGGCTACACCTTC	CSVPGYTF
.	TRBJ2-1	many	TRBV20-1	TGCAGTGCTAGAGATCCCAGCAGACCCGACAATGAGCAGTTCTTC	CSARDPSRPDNEQFF
.	TRBJ2-2	many	TRBV24-1	TGTGCCACCAGTGGCCCCGGGACACCAGCCGGGGAGCTGTTTTTT	CATSGPGTPAGELFF
.	TRBJ1-1	few	TRBV10-3	TGTGCCATCAGTCCGTCGGACAAGTCCACTGAAGCTTTCTTT	CAISPSDKSTEAFF
.	TRBJ1-2	many	TRBV29-1	TGCAGCGTTTCCGGGGGCAACTATGGCTACACCTTC	CSVSGGNYGYTF
.	TRBJ1-1	many	TRBV12-3/TRBV12-4	TGTGCCAGCAGTTTTCTTTCAAGTCTGGGTAAGCACACTGAAGCTTTCTTT	CASSFLSSLGKHTEAFF
.	TRBJ1-2	.	TRBV6-5	TGTGCCAGCAGTTATCAGCATAACTATGGCTACACCTTC	CASSYQHNYGYTF
TRBD1	TRBJ1-3	few	TRBV6-5	TGTGCCAGCAGATTACAGGGGGCTGGAAACACCATATATTTT	CASRLQGAGNTIYF
.	TRBJ2-3	.	TRBV15	TGTGCCACCAGCAGAGATACCCGAATAGATACGCAGTATTTT	CATSRDTRIDTQYF
.	TRBJ1-1	many	TRBV20-1	TGCAGCGGCACCGGGACGGCCACTGAAGCTTTCTTT	CSGTGTATEAFF
TRBD1	TRBJ2-5	.	TRBV10-3	TGTGCCACAGGACCGGGACAGCAAGAGACCCAGTACTTC	CATGPGQQETQYF
.	TRBJ2-3	many	TRBV11-2	TGTGCCAGCAGCCAAACAGATACGCAGTATTTT	CASSQTDTQYF
.	TRBJ1-6	few	TRBV5-1	TGCGCCAGCCATACTACAAATTCACCCCTCCACTTT	CASHTTNSPLHF
.	TRBJ2-6	few	TRBV10-3	TGTGCCATCAGTGAGAGCGCCCCAGGGTCTGGGGCCAACGTCCTGACTTTC	CAISESAPGSGANVLTF
TRBD1	TRBJ2-7	.	TRBV6-2/TRBV6-3	TGTGCCAGCAGTTACCAGGGGGTAAGGGACGTGCAGTACTTC	CASSYQGVRDVQYF
.	TRBJ2-7	.	TRBV29-1	TGCAGCGTTCGCCCGAGCTCCTACGAGCAGTACTTC	CSVRPSSYEQYF